The 22 T cell receptor beta chains in this list originate from one sample, sequenced in a study of CD8+CD57+ T cells in acquired aplastic anemia. TCR beta VDJ and CDR3 profiles were obtained from a genomic DNA template. TCRdb called the reads again in MiXCR, with one record for every CDR3 protein. This sample yields about 120,000 distinct CDR3 sequences, of which 50% to 60% are seen a single time; around 29% belongs to the top ten. Patients chosen for sequencing had shown CD8+CD57+ cell expansion by flow cytometry. Sequenced sample: sorted CD4+, CD8+, or CD8+CD57+ T cells (not recorded which) from PBMCs. The receptors originated from a human donor with aplastic anemia.

This sequence joins TRBV29-1 and TRBJ2-1, with 11 positions matching TRBD2. The CDR3 has 16 residues. CDR1 and CDR2 (germline): SQVTM, ANQGSEA. J was trimmed by 4 bases and V by 0 bases; bases with no gene match: 5. This CDR3 reads CSVEDRLAGRYNEQFF. CDR3 in DNA: TGCAGCGTTGAAGATCGACTAGCGGGAAGGTACAATGAGCAGTTCTTC.

The chain has TRBV10-3 and TRBJ2-7, with 11 bases lining up with TRBD2. The length of the CDR3 is 15 residues. Germline CDR1 and CDR2: ENHRY and SYGVKD. V lost 3 bases and J lost 3; bases outside the gene matches: 4. CDR3 nucleotides: TGTGCCATCAGTGAAACGGGACTAGCGGACTACGAGCAGTACTTC. Its translation is CAISETGLADYEQYF.

The CDR3 spells CASSVTAFYEQYF. Here the CDR3 DNA reads TGTGCCAGCAGTGTAACAGCATTCTACGAGCAGTACTTC. V is TRBV7-9 and J is TRBJ2-7; D not certain. The CDR3 consists of 13 residues. V gave up 6 bases and J gave up 3 bases, with 12 bases separating them. Germline assignment: CDR1 SEHNR and CDR2 FQNEAQ (reference sequence). The variable domain in full, completed from reference TRBV7-9 and TRBJ2-7, reads DTGVSQNPRHKITKRGQNVTFRCDPISEHNRLYWYRQTLGQGPEFLTYFQNEAQLEKSRLLSDRFSAERPKGSFSTLEIQRTEQGDSAMYLCASSVTAFYEQYFGPGTRLTVT.

The chain employs TRBV10-3 and TRBJ1-1, with 7 bases matching TRBD1. Trimming at V came to 7 bases and at J to 7 bases, leaving 9 bases not matched to a gene. CDR1 and CDR2 from the germline V gene are ENHRY and SYGVKD. The CDR3 is 13 amino acids. The CDR3 nucleotides are TGTGCCATCATGATGCGACAGGGCGGTGAAGCTTTCTTT. Translation: CAIMMRQGGEAFF.

V gene TRBV29-1 combines with J gene TRBJ2-1, with D tentatively TRBD2 (5 bases). V dropped 3 bases and J dropped 4 bases, with 10 bases sitting between them. Germline CDR1 is SQVTM and CDR2 is ANQGSEA. CDR3 length equals 13 residues. CDR3 sequence reads: CSVELAAYNEQFF. As DNA, the CDR3 is TGCAGCGTTGAGCTAGCCGCGTACAATGAGCAGTTCTTC.

This chain uses TRBV15 with TRBJ1-2; D is unclear. The ends were cut back, 0 bases at V and 0 bases at J, with 11 bases in the middle. The V gene's germline CDR1 is LNHNV and CDR2 YYDKDF (reference sequence). This CDR3 is built from 16 residues. Here the CDR3 reads CATSRELGIANYGYTF. Here the CDR3 DNA reads TGTGCCACCAGCAGAGAATTGGGGATAGCTAACTATGGCTACACCTTC. The entire variable domain, with the rest obtained from reference TRBV15 and TRBJ1-2, is as follows: DAMVIQNPRYQVTQFGKPVTLSCSQTLNHNVMYWYQQKSSQAPKLLFHYYDKDFNNEADTPDNFQSRRPNTSFCFLDIRSPGLGDTAMYLCATSRELGIANYGYTFGSGTRLTVV.

This clonotype has ten or more counts. This sequence joins TRBV7-8 and TRBJ2-3; D possibly corresponds to TRBD2 (6 bases). Germline V gene lookup returns CDR1 SGHVS and CDR2 FQNEAQ. This CDR3 spans 17 amino acids. The V end was cut by 3 bases, the J end by 2 bases, with 18 bases between. The CDR3 coding sequence is TGTGCCAGCAGCTTTCTTAGCGGCCCCTACGCCACAGATACGCAGTATTTT. It codes for CASSFLSGPYATDTQYF.

This clonotype was detected a few times. A junction end diverges from the germline sequence, so it may reflect a read error. This chain uses TRBV7-7 with TRBJ2-7; 9 bases are shared with TRBD1. CDR1 SSHAT and CDR2 FNYEAQ come from the germline V gene (reference sequence). The CDR3 has 14 residues. CDR3: CASSLGTGLDEQYF. CDR3 coding DNA: TGTGCTAGCAGCTTAGGGACAGGGCTCGACGAGCAGTACTTC.

This clonotype was picked up a small number of times. The chain couples TRBV7-2 to TRBJ2-7, with 8 bases that match TRBD2. The V gene's germline CDR1 is SGHTA and CDR2 FQGNSA. The CDR3 consists of 16 residues. V shed 5 bases and J 7 bases; nucleotides not matched to a gene: 16. The CDR3 here is CASSRLSGGPLREQYF. The CDR3 DNA is TGTGCCAGCAGCCGACTGTCGGGAGGGCCTTTGAGGGAGCAGTACTTC.

Comments on this clonotype: Mismatch with germline at one junction end may stem from a read error. This chain joins TRBV9 and TRBJ2-5; D is possibly TRBD2 (7 bases). This CDR3 region has 16 residues. Germline V gives CDR1 SGDLS, CDR2 YYNGEE. The CDR3 spells CASSVAGGGPQEAQYF. In nucleotides, the CDR3 is TGTGCCAGCAGCGTAGCTGGGGGGGGCCCCCAAGAGGCCCAGTACTTC.

V is TRBV2 and J is TRBJ1-4; possibly TRBD1 for D (6 bases). There are 15 residues in the CDR3. Trimming left V 4 bases short and J 4 bases short, with 13 bases between. The germline gives CDR1 SNHLY, CDR2 FYNNEI. In nucleotides, the CDR3 is TGTGCCAGCAGTGCACAGGGAACTCATAATGAAAAACTGTTTTTT. Translating it yields CASSAQGTHNEKLFF.

This clonotype was detected only a few times. The chain carries TRBV27 and TRBJ2-5; tentatively, D is TRBD2 (5 bases). This CDR3 has 14 residues. Looked up from germline, CDR1 is MNHEY and CDR2 is SMNVEV (reference sequence). The V gene lost 6 bases and the J gene lost 2 bases, with 13 bases spanning the gap. For the CDR3, the DNA is TGTGCCAGCAGCCCCCTAGCTCATCAAGAGACCCAGTACTTC. Protein sequence: CASSPLAHQETQYF.

The V and J genes are TRBV5-6 and TRBJ1-2, with a tentative D call TRBD1 (6 bases). Between the trimmed V and J ends, which lost 2 bases and 11 bases, there was a span of 13 bases. The CDR3 is made up of 12 amino acids. Germline lookup yields CDR1 SGHDT and CDR2 YYEEEE. The CDR3 loop is CASSLPQGSYTF. In nucleotides, the CDR3 is TGTGCCAGCAGCTTACCACAGGGCAGTTACACCTTC.

The rearrangement joins TRBV25-1 to TRBJ2-7; TRBD1 matches at 8 bases. The CDR3 runs 16 residues. The V and J ends lost 4 bases and 0 bases, in that order; junction bases with no gene match: 8. The germline V gene has CDR1 MGHDK and CDR2 SYGVNS. CDR3 nucleotide sequence: TGTGCCAGCAGTGTATCCCTGGGACAGGACTCCTACGAGCAGTACTTC. This sequence encodes CASSVSLGQDSYEQYF.

The chain recombines TRBV5-1 with TRBJ2-7; D not resolved. Trimming shortened V by 7 bases and J by 3 bases, and 17 bases separated the two germline ends. Germline CDR1 SGHRS, CDR2 YFSETQ. The CDR3 covers 14 residues. CDR3 region: CASADPGVDYEQYF. CDR3 DNA sequence: TGCGCCAGCGCCGACCCTGGGGTCGACTACGAGCAGTACTTC.

The chain is built from TRBV7-3 and TRBJ1-1, with D possibly TRBD1 on 6 matching bases. The CDR3 extends over 12 amino acids. CDR1 SGHTA and CDR2 FQGTGA come from the germline V gene. The V end was cut by 7 bases, the J end by 6 bases, with 12 bases between. CDR3 bases: TGTGCCAGCAACGAACAGGGTGCTGAAGCTTTCTTT. Protein product: CASNEQGAEAFF.

As regards this clonotype: A read error is likely, as this CDR3 ends without the conserved phenylalanine or tryptophan. This sequence joins TRBV25-1 and TRBJ1-1; the D is unclear. The germline V gene encodes CDR1 MGHDK and CDR2 SYGVNS. CDR3 length: 14 residues. With 1 base removed from V and 5 bases from J, the gap between germline ends came to 11 bases. CDR3 in amino acids: CASSEWDKTTEAFL. DNA of the CDR3: TGTGCCAGCAGTGAATGGGATAAGACTACTGAAGCTTTCCTT.

The CDR3 loop is CASSEKVRTVAEAFF. The CDR3 nucleotides are TGTGCCAGCAGTGAAAAAGTTCGTACGGTAGCTGAAGCTTTCTTT. The chain links TRBV6-1 to TRBJ1-1; D is undetermined. With 2 bases removed from V and 6 bases from J, the gap between germline ends came to 16 bases. The CDR3 covers 15 residues. Germline-derived CDR1 and CDR2 are MNHNS and SASEGT.

This clonotype was recorded at least ten times. The chain joins TRBV19 to TRBJ1-1; no reliable D call. V was trimmed by 3 bases and J by 11 bases, leaving 13 bases between them. The CDR3 runs 12 residues. Germline loops: CDR1 LNHDA, CDR2 SQIVND (reference sequence). As DNA, the CDR3 is TGTGCCAGTAGTATCGGGTTCGGCGACGCTTTCTTT. It translates to CASSIGFGDAFF.

This chain uses TRBV11-1 with TRBJ1-3; D remains unclear. Germline values: CDR1 SGHAT, CDR2 FQDESV (reference sequence). With 2 bases removed from V and 0 bases from J, the gap between germline ends came to 11 bases. The CDR3 runs 16 residues. The DNA of the CDR3 is TGTGCCAGCAGCTTACGCGGGGTTCTCTCTGGAAACACCATATATTTT. This translates into CASSLRGVLSGNTIYF.

This clonotype was detected many times. The chain carries TRBV14 and TRBJ1-4; D is undetermined. The CDR3 consists of 15 residues. The germline gives CDR1 SGHDN, CDR2 FVKESK. V was trimmed by 0 bases and J by 4 bases, leaving 9 bases between them. CDR3 in DNA: TGTGCCAGCAGCCAAGATTCTCGGTATAATGAAAAACTGTTTTTT. This sequence encodes CASSQDSRYNEKLFF.

This clonotype was seen many times. The chain recombines TRBV5-1 with TRBJ2-6; D remains ambiguous. CDR1 and CDR2 (germline): SGHRS, YFSETQ. Trimming shortened V by 0 bases and J by 2 bases, and 6 bases separated the two germline ends. This CDR3 region has 15 residues. The CDR3 region has the DNA TGCGCCAGCAGCTTGGCCGTGGCTGGGGCCAACGTCCTGACTTTC. Translated: CASSLAVAGANVLTF.